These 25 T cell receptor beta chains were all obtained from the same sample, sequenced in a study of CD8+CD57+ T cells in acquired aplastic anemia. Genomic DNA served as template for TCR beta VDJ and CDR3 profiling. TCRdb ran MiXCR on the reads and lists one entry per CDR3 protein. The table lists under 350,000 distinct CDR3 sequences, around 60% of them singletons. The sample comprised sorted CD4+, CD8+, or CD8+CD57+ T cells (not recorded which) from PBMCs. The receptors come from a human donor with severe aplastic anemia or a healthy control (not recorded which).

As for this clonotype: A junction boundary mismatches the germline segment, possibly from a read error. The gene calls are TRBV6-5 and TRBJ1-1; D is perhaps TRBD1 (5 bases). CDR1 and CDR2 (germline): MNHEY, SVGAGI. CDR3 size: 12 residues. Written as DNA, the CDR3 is TGTGCCAGCGGTTACTCGGGGACTGAAGCTTCCTTT. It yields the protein CASGYSGTEASF.

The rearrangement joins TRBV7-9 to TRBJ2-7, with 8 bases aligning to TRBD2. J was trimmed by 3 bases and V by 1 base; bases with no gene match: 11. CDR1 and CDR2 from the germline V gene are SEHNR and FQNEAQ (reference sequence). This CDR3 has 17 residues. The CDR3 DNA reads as TGTGCCAGCAGCTTAGGCCGAATAGGTGCGGGGGGCTACGAGCAGTACTTC. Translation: CASSLGRIGAGGYEQYF.

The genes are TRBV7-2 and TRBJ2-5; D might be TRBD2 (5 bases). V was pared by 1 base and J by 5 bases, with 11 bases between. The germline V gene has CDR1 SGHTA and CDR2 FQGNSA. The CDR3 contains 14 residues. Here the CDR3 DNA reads TGTGCCAGCAGCTTAGTGGGGAGAGGCGAGACCCAGTACTTC. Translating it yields CASSLVGRGETQYF.

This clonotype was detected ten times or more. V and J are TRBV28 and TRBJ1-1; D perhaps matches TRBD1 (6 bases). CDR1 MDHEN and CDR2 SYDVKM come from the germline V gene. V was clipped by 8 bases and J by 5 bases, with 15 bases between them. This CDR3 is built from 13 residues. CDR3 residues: CASRRGGGTEAFF. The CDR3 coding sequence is TGTGCCAGCCGGCGGGGAGGGGGAACTGAAGCTTTCTTT.

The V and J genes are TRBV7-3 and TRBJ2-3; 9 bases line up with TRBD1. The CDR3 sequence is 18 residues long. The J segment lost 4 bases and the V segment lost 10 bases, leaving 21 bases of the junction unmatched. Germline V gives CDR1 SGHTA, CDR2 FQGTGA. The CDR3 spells CATPPGSKQGAEADTQYF. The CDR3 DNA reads TGTGCCACCCCCCCGGGATCAAAACAGGGGGCCGAGGCAGATACGCAGTATTTT.

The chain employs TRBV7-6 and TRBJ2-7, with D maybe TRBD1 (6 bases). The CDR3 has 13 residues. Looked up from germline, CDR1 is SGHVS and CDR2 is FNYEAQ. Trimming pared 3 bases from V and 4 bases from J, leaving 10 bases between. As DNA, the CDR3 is TGTGCCAGCAGCTTCGGACAGTTATACGAGCAGTACTTC. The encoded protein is CASSFGQLYEQYF.

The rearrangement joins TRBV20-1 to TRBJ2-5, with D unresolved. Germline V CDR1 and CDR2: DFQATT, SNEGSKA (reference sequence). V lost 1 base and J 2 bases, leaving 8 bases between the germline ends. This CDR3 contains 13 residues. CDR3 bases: TGCAGTGCTAGAGGTCCCATTCAAGAGACCCAGTACTTC. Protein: CSARGPIQETQYF.

The CDR3 is CASSPRDRDYAYEQYF. The CDR3 coding sequence is TGTGCCAGCAGTCCCCGGGACAGGGATTATGCCTACGAGCAGTACTTC. The J gene is TRBJ2-7, the V gene TRBV12-3 or TRBV12-4; 9 bases are a match to TRBD1. The CDR3 loop spans 16 amino acids. V lost 5 bases and J lost 2; bases outside the gene matches: 10.

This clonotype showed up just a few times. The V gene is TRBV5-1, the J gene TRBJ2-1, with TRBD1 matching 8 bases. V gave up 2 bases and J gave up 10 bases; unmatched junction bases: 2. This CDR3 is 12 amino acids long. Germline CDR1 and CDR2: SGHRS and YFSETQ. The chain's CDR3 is CASSFGTGEQFF. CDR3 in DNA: TGCGCCAGCAGCTTCGGGACAGGCGAGCAGTTCTTC.

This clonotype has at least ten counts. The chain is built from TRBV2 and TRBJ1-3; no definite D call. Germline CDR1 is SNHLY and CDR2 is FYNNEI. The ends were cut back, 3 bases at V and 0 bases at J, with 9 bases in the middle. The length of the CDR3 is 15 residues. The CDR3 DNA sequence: TGTGCCAGCAGTGACGGCGTCAGCTCTGGAAACACCATATATTTT. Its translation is CASSDGVSSGNTIYF.

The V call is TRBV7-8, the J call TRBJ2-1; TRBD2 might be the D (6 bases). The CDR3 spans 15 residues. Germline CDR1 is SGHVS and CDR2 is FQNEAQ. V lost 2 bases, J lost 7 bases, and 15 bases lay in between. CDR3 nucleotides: TGTGCCAGCAGCTTAAGCGGGCCCTTGGGGAATGAGCAGTTCTTC. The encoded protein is CASSLSGPLGNEQFF. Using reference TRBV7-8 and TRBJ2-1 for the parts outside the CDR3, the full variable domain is GAGVSQSPRYKVAKRGQDVALRCDPISGHVSLFWYQQALGQGPEFLTYFQNEAQLDKSGLPSDRFFAERPEGSVSTLKIQRTQQEDSAVYLCASSLSGPLGNEQFFGPGTRLTVL.

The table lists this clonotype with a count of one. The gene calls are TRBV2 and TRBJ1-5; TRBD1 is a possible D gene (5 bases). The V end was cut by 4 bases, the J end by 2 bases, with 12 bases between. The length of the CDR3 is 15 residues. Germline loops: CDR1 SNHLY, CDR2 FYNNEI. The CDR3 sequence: CASSGEGIRNQPQHF. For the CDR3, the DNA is TGTGCCAGCAGTGGGGAGGGGATACGCAATCAGCCCCAGCATTTT.

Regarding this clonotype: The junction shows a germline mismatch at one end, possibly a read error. DNA of the CDR3: TGCGCCAGCAGCCCCCGGTTGGAGTCGGGTCAGTACTTC. As protein: CASSPRLESGQYF. The chain joins TRBV7-9 to TRBJ2-7; the D is unclear. Looked up from germline, CDR1 is SEHNR and CDR2 is FQNEAQ (reference sequence). The CDR3 extends over 13 amino acids.

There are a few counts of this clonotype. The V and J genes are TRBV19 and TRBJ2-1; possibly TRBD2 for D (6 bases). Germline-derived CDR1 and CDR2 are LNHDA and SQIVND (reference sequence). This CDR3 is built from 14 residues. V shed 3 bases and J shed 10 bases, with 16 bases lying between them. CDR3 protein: CASSMGGAGREQFF. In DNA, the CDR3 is TGTGCCAGTAGTATGGGGGGTGCGGGCCGGGAGCAGTTCTTC.

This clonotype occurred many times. CDR3 bases: TGTGCCAGCAGCTTCCTCGGGACGGCCAAAAACATTCAGTACTTC. This encodes CASSFLGTAKNIQYF. The chain uses TRBV5-6 and TRBJ2-4; D possibly uses TRBD1 or TRBD2 (5 bases each). The CDR3 has 15 residues. The V gene lost 2 bases and the J gene lost 1 base, with 10 bases spanning the gap. CDR1 and CDR2 from the germline V gene are SGHDT and YYEEEE.

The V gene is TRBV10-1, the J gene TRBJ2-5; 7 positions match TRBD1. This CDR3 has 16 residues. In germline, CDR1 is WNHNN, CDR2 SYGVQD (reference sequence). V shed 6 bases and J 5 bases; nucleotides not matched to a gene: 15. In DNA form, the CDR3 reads TGCGCCAGCAGCCCTAGAGGGGGCCGGATCTCGGAGACCCAGTACTTC. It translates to CASSPRGGRISETQYF.

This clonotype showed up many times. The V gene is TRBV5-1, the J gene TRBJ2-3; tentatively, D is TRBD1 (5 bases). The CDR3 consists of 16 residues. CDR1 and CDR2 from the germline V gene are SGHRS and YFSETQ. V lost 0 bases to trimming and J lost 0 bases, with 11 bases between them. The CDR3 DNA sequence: TGCGCCAGCAGCTTGGTTGCAGGGTCTAGCACAGATACGCAGTATTTT. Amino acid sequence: CASSLVAGSSTDTQYF.

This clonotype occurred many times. The CDR3 DNA sequence: TGTGCCAGCAGCAAAGCCCCCCTAGCGGGGGGGGAGACCCAGTACTTC. Protein: CASSKAPLAGGETQYF. The chain recombines TRBV7-8 with TRBJ2-5, with 12 bases fitting TRBD2. CDR3 size: 16 residues. The V segment lost 5 bases and the J segment 5 bases; nucleotides outside the gene matches: 9. Germline V lookup: CDR1 SGHVS, CDR2 FQNEAQ.

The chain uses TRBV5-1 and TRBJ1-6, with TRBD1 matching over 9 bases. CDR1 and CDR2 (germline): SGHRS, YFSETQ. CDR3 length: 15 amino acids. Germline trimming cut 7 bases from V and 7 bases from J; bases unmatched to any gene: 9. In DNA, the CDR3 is TGCGCCAGCGGCCCGGACGGACAGGGGAATTCACCCCTCCACTTT. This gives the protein CASGPDGQGNSPLHF. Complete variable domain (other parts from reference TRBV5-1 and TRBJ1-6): KAGVTQTPRYLIKTRGQQVTLSCSPISGHRSVSWYQQTPGQGLQFLFEYFSETQRNKGNFPGRFSGRQFSNSRSEMNVSTLELGDSALYLCASGPDGQGNSPLHFGNGTRLTVT.

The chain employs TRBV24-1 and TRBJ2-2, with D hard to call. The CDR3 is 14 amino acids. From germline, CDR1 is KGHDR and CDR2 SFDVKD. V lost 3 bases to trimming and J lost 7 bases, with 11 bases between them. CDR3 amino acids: CATSDGGVIGELFF. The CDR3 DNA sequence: TGTGCCACCAGTGATGGTGGTGTGATCGGGGAGCTGTTTTTT.

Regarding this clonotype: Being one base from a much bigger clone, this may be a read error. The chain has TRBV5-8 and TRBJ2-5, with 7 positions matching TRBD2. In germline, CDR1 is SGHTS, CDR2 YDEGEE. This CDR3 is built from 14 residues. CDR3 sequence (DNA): TGTGCCAACAGCGCCCGGGGGGAACAAGAGACCCAGTACTTC. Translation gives CANSARGEQETQYF.

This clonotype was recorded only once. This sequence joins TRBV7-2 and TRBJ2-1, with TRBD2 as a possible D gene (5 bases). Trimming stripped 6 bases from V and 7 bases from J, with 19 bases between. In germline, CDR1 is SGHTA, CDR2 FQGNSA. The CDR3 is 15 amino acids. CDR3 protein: CASSYRPVGSNEQFF. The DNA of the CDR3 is TGTGCCAGCAGTTACCGACCGGTGGGGAGTAATGAGCAGTTCTTC.

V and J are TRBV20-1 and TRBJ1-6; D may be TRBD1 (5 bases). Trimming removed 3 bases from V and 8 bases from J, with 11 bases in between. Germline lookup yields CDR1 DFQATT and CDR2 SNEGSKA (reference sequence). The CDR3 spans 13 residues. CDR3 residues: CSARQGFDSPLHF. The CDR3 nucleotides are TGCAGTGCTAGGCAGGGTTTTGATTCACCCCTCCACTTT.

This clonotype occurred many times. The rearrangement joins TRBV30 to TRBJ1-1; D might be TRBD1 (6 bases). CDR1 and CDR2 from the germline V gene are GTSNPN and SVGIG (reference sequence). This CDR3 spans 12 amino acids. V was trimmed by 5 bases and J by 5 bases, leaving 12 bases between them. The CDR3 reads CAWAEGGTEAFF. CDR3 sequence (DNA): TGTGCCTGGGCTGAAGGGGGAACTGAAGCTTTCTTT.

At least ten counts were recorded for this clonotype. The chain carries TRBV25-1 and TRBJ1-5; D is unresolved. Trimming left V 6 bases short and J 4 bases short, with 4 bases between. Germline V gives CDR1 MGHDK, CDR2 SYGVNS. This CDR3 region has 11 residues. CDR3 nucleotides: TGTGCCAGCAGAGGGAATCAGCCCCAGCATTTT. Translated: CASRGNQPQHF.